This entry features one T cell receptor beta chain sequence. The source of the sample is a study of blood T cell repertoires in COVID-19. About the research overall: The analysed material was cDNA or gDNA that came from T cells, B-cell-depleted T cells, or PBMCs.

Some clones are missing from TCRdb's copy, which holds only in-frame ones; the method was immunoSEQ multiplex PCR. The profile covers about 370,000 clones, with 80% to 90% appearing a single time and approximately 1% taken by the ten largest. Living in about 25 US areas, the participants were between roughly 18 and 89 years of age. Participants reported their clinical history, and cohort assignment relied on those reports. Donors of Cohort 3 who recovered were those that had two negative PCRs, clearance, or symptom resolution. V lost 0 bases to trimming and J lost 5 bases, with 11 bases between them. The CDR3 runs to 14 residues. The germline V gene encodes CDR1 SGDLS and CDR2 YYNGEE.

The material sequenced was PBMCs or T cells enriched from blood (not recorded which). This sequence joins TRBV9 and TRBJ2-5; possibly TRBD2 for D (5 bases). The receptor was isolated from a man younger than 30 who had recovered from COVID-19. CDR3: CASSVGGVLETQYF. As DNA, the CDR3 is TGTGCCAGCAGCGTAGGGGGAGTCTTGGAGACCCAGTACTTC.